This TCR beta chain was documented in a study of shared clonotypes between healthy human individuals. Across the study: The study used three CD4 naive, three CD4 memory, two CD8 naive and one CD8 memory plate per donor. Points from the study as a whole: It was anticipated that sequencing depth would influence how many clonotypes donors shared. Generally, naive subsets (rather than memory subsets) showed larger estimated richness. Against clonotypes common to all four donors, non-shared ones had lower generation probabilities.

From germline, CDR1 is LNHDA and CDR2 SQIVND (reference sequence). The CDR3 spans 15 residues. V shed 3 bases and J shed 4 bases, with 14 bases lying between them. Produced via immunoSEQ multiplex PCR; TCRdb's table is partial and in-frame only. The table lists around 1.4 million clones, less than 99% of them singletons. Worth noting for this clone: As yet, its antigen is unknown.

Sequencing used naive CD4+ T cells sorted from blood. Described subset: CD45RA+ positively selected. This sequence joins TRBV19 and TRBJ2-3, with D possibly being TRBD1 (5 bases). This clonotype originated in a man aged 25 to 40 in good health. CDR3 sequence: CASSIGSGHADTQYF. The CDR3, as DNA: TGTGCCAGTAGTATCGGGTCAGGGCACGCAGATACGCAGTATTTT.